Listed here is a single T cell receptor beta chain. This record comes from a study of OX40 agonist ivuxolimab in advanced cancers. The ends lost 6 bases at V and 4 bases at J; junction bases unmatched: 9. CDR1 MNHNY and CDR2 SVGAGI come from the germline V gene (reference sequence). The CDR3 runs 15 residues. Repertoires were generated with immunoSEQ multiplex PCR, while TCRdb's copy carries only in-frame clones and drops some. The table records around 64,000 clones, approximately 90% of them present only once. This TCR was sampled from an adult with an advanced solid tumor such as melanoma, head and neck, liver or kidney cancer. Sequenced here: CD4+ or CD8+ T cells sorted from blood, sampled in a trial of the OX40 agonist ivuxolimab. The V and J genes are TRBV6-6 and TRBJ2-5; 9 positions agree with TRBD2. The CDR3 protein is CASRKGSSGVETQYF. The CDR3 nucleotides are TGTGCCAGCAGAAAAGGGTCTAGCGGGGTAGAGACCCAGTACTTC.